These 28 T cell receptor beta chains originate from one sample sequenced in a study of T cell responses to AZD1222 COVID-19 vaccine. Clones were read by immunoSEQ multiplex PCR, and TCRdb kept only the in-frame ones, dropping some. The table records roughly 97,000 clones, approximately 90% of them present only once. The sample was peripheral blood, taken on day 0 of AZD1222 vaccination. Receptor source: an adult in good health.

The CDR3, as DNA: TGTGCCAGCACCAGGTCTGGTCCCGGGGAGCTGTTTTTT. Encoded protein: CASTRSGPGELFF. V gene TRBV6-5 combines with J gene TRBJ2-2; no clear D gene. CDR3 length: 13 residues. Germline CDR1 is MNHEY and CDR2 is SVGAGI. The V end lost 7 bases, the J end lost 6 bases, and 12 bases lay between the germline ends.

For this clone: Just one base apart from a much larger clone, this may be a read error. The rearrangement links TRBV7-9 to TRBJ1-1, with no clear D. The CDR3 totals 12 residues. With 3 bases removed from V and 0 bases from J, the gap between germline ends came to 2 bases. CDR1 is SEHNR, CDR2 FQNEAQ, per germline (reference sequence). DNA of the CDR3: TGTGCCAGCAGCTTCCTGAACACTGAAGCTTTCTTT. It is translated as CASSFLNTEAFF.

V is TRBV19 and J is TRBJ2-7; D not resolved. The germline V gene has CDR1 LNHDA and CDR2 SQIVND (reference sequence). CDR3 length: 13 amino acids. Between the trimmed V and J ends, which lost 1 base and 2 bases, there was a span of 6 bases. The chain's CDR3 is CASSIAVAYEQYF. For the CDR3, the DNA is TGTGCCAGTAGTATAGCGGTCGCCTACGAGCAGTACTTC.

This chain joins TRBV5-1 and TRBJ1-3; 9 bases align to TRBD1. CDR3 length equals 15 residues. Germline CDR1 and CDR2: SGHRS and YFSETQ. The junction had 4 bases not matched to a gene; V was cut back by 2 bases and J by 4 bases. DNA of the CDR3: TGCGCCAGCAGCTTTTCCGGGACAGGGGGAAACACCATATATTTT. Translated, it gives CASSFSGTGGNTIYF. The entire variable domain, with the rest obtained from reference TRBV5-1 and TRBJ1-3, is as follows: KAGVTQTPRYLIKTRGQQVTLSCSPISGHRSVSWYQQTPGQGLQFLFEYFSETQRNKGNFPGRFSGRQFSNSRSEMNVSTLELGDSALYLCASSFSGTGGNTIYFGEGSWLTVV.

Concerning this clone itself: The CDR3 does not close with the conserved phenylalanine or tryptophan, likely indicating a read error. The chain combines TRBV12-3 or TRBV12-4 with TRBJ1-6, with D maybe TRBD1 (6 bases). The ends were cut back, 3 bases at V and 7 bases at J, with 7 bases in the middle. The CDR3 consists of 13 residues. In DNA form, the CDR3 reads TGTGCCAGCAGTTTTGACAGGAATTCACCCCTCCACCTT. As protein: CASSFDRNSPLHL.

For this clone: This same CDR3 is encoded by further DNA sequences in the sample. The genes are TRBV7-3 and TRBJ2-5; maybe TRBD2 (7 bases). The germline CDR1 and CDR2 sequences are SGHTA and FQGTGA. The CDR3 length is 14 residues. Trimming cost V 5 bases and J 5 bases, with 15 bases left between them. CDR3 residues: CASSPSGGAETQYF. The CDR3 DNA sequence: TGTGCCAGCAGCCCTAGTGGGGGGGCGGAGACCCAGTACTTC.

V usage is TRBV14 and J usage is TRBJ1-5, with D uncertain. Germline V gene sequence: CDR1 SGHDN, CDR2 FVKESK. V gave up 1 base and J gave up 3 bases, with 1 base separating them. CDR3 length: 12 residues. CDR3 amino acids: CASSQVNQPQHF. CDR3 in DNA: TGTGCCAGCAGCCAAGTCAATCAGCCCCAGCATTTT.

This rearrangement joins TRBV21-1 to TRBJ2-1. TRBV21-1 is annotated as a pseudogene. The CDR3 contains 15 residues. CDR3 protein: CASSKVRGGPNEQFF. The CDR3 DNA reads TGTGCCAGCAGCAAAGTTCGTGGGGGGCCCAATGAGCAGTTCTTC.

The table lists this clone with a count of one. The CDR3 here is CASSLAPDYEQYF. DNA of the CDR3: TGCGCCAGCAGCTTGGCACCAGACTACGAGCAGTACTTC. V gene TRBV5-1 combines with J gene TRBJ2-7, with unresolved D. The CDR3 sequence is 13 residues long. V lost 0 bases and J 3 bases, leaving 7 bases between the germline ends. CDR1 and CDR2 from the germline V gene are SGHRS and YFSETQ.

The gene calls are TRBV4-1 and TRBJ1-3; a weak D match, TRBD1 (5 bases). The V end lost 7 bases, the J end lost 4 bases, and 5 bases lay between the germline ends. CDR1 is MGHRA and CDR2 is YSYEKL in the germline V gene. The CDR3 runs to 11 residues. CDR3 coding DNA: TGCGCCAGCAAGGGGGGAAACACCATATATTTT. As protein: CASKGGNTIYF.

This clone was counted a few times. No conserved phenylalanine or tryptophan ends this CDR3, so it is likely a read error. The chain couples TRBV19 to TRBJ1-6; TRBD1 matches at 9 bases. The length of the CDR3 is 14 residues. Trimming removed 8 bases from V and 7 bases from J; junction bases left unmatched: 6. Germline CDR1 LNHDA, CDR2 SQIVND (reference sequence). The DNA for the CDR3 is TGTGCCAGTCGTACCGGGACAGGGAATTCACCCCTCCACCTT. Its translation: CASRTGTGNSPLHL.

The chain has TRBV2 and TRBJ2-7, with D unclear. Germline values: CDR1 SNHLY, CDR2 FYNNEI. Trimming stripped 3 bases from V and 6 bases from J, with 12 bases between. This CDR3 comprises 13 residues. The chain's CDR3 is CASSESPRREQYF. In DNA form, the CDR3 reads TGTGCCAGCAGTGAGAGCCCCAGGCGCGAGCAGTACTTC.

The gene calls are TRBV6-2 or TRBV6-3 and TRBJ2-7; a possible D gene is TRBD1 (5 bases). This CDR3 has 16 amino acids. Germline V gene lookup returns CDR1 MNHEY and CDR2 SVGEGT. With 6 bases removed from V and 5 bases from J, the gap between germline ends came to 23 bases. In nucleotides, the CDR3 is TGTGCCAGCAGCAAACTTCTGCCAGGGTCAGAAGACGAGCAGTACTTC. Protein sequence: CASSKLLPGSEDEQYF.

The J gene is TRBJ2-3, the V gene TRBV6-1, with TRBD2 identical over 7 bases. The CDR3 spans 17 residues. The V gene's germline CDR1 is MNHNS and CDR2 SASEGT. V lost 1 base and J lost 1; bases outside the gene matches: 8. CDR3 sequence (DNA): TGTGCCAGCAGTGAAGAAAGGGGCGGGGGACGCACAGATACGCAGTATTTT. Translation: CASSEERGGGRTDTQYF.

The chain uses TRBV18 and TRBJ1-2; D may be TRBD1 (5 bases). Trimming pared 0 bases from V and 6 bases from J, leaving 8 bases between. This CDR3 has 13 residues. Germline-derived CDR1 and CDR2 are KGHSH and LQKENI. The CDR3 spells CASSPPGQDGYTF. For the CDR3, the DNA is TGTGCCAGCTCACCACCGGGGCAGGATGGCTACACCTTC.

This clone was observed once. The chain links TRBV29-1 to TRBJ1-1; D unresolved. The CDR3 loop spans 13 amino acids. The V end was cut by 7 bases, the J end by 1 base, with 13 bases between. The germline V gene encodes CDR1 SQVTM and CDR2 ANQGSEA. CDR3 bases: TGCAGCGGAATCCGGGCCGAGAACACTGAAGCTTTCTTT. It translates to CSGIRAENTEAFF.

The chain recombines TRBV6-5 with TRBJ2-3, with D perhaps matching TRBD2 (5 bases). The germline CDR1 and CDR2 sequences are MNHEY and SVGAGI. V lost 8 bases and J 0 bases, leaving 6 bases between the germline ends. This CDR3 is built from 12 residues. CDR3 residues: CASRTSTDTQYF. The CDR3 nucleotides are TGTGCCAGCCGGACTAGCACAGATACGCAGTATTTT.

This chain links TRBV10-3 with TRBJ2-3, with 8 bases matching TRBD1. CDR3 length equals 16 residues. J gave up 1 base and V 2 bases, and 5 bases lay outside the gene matches. Germline V lookup: CDR1 ENHRY, CDR2 SYGVKD. The CDR3 is CAISEAPGQGTDTQYF. Here the CDR3 DNA reads TGTGCCATCAGTGAGGCCCCGGGACAGGGCACAGATACGCAGTATTTT.

The count of this clone is one. The chain employs TRBV21-1 and TRBJ2-3; TRBD2, the D gene given by the table, was not confirmed from the DNA. TRBV21-1 is a pseudogene segment. CDR3 length: 13 residues. CDR3 residues: CAHRGWPWDTQYF. As DNA, the CDR3 is TGTGCCCACAGAGGGTGGCCATGGGATACGCAGTATTTT.

V usage is TRBV12-3 or TRBV12-4 and J usage is TRBJ1-5; TRBD1 is a possible D gene (5 bases). The CDR3 is made up of 13 amino acids. Deletions cut 5 bases from V and 5 bases from J, with 10 bases between. This CDR3 reads CASSVGEHQPQHF. DNA of the CDR3: TGTGCCAGCAGTGTAGGGGAACATCAGCCCCAGCATTTT.

This chain connects TRBV10-1 to TRBJ1-3; D is undetermined. The CDR3 covers 14 residues. Germline V gives CDR1 WNHNN, CDR2 SYGVQD (reference sequence). The V end was cut by 5 bases, the J end by 0 bases, with 8 bases between. The CDR3 DNA sequence: TGCGCCAGCAGTTTGACTGACTCTGGAAACACCATATATTTT. Protein product: CASSLTDSGNTIYF.

CDR3 DNA: TGTGCCAGCCGAACATGGCTGCTGGGGTCCTACAATGAGCAGTTCTTC. This codes for CASRTWLLGSYNEQFF. This chain connects TRBV27 to TRBJ2-1; D is unclear. Germline V gene sequence: CDR1 MNHEY, CDR2 SMNVEV (reference sequence). This CDR3 region has 16 residues. Between the trimmed V and J ends, which lost 8 bases and 1 base, there was a span of 18 bases.

As for this clone: Without the conserved terminal phenylalanine or tryptophan, this CDR3 likely stems from a read error. This sequence joins TRBV27 and TRBJ1-6; no firm D call. Per the germline V gene, CDR1 is MNHEY and CDR2 is SMNVEV (reference sequence). V was pared by 1 base and J by 1 base, with 8 bases between. The CDR3 spans 16 residues. The DNA for the CDR3 is TGTGCCAGCAGTTTATATGCGGGGTCCTATAATTCACCCCTCCACCTT. Translation: CASSLYAGSYNSPLHL.

The chain is built from TRBV9 and TRBJ1-3; D perhaps matches TRBD1 (6 bases). This CDR3 contains 14 residues. Germline V CDR1 and CDR2: SGDLS, YYNGEE. The V end lost 4 bases, the J end lost 7 bases, and 15 bases lay between the germline ends. CDR3 nucleotide sequence: TGTGCCAGCAGCCAAGGGGGGATGGATAACACCATATATTTT. It is translated as CASSQGGMDNTIYF.

The chain links TRBV10-3 to TRBJ2-1; 14 nucleotides line up with TRBD2. The germline gives CDR1 ENHRY, CDR2 SYGVKD. The CDR3 is made up of 16 amino acids. Trimming at V came to 6 bases and at J to 0 bases, leaving 1 base not matched to a gene. DNA of the CDR3: TGTGCCATCAGCGGGACTAGCGGGAGCTCCTACAATGAGCAGTTCTTC. Encoded protein: CAISGTSGSSYNEQFF.

This chain joins TRBV3-1 (or the pseudogene TRBV3-2) and TRBJ2-7, with TRBD1 matching over 7 bases. This CDR3 is 14 amino acids long. V lost 5 bases to trimming and J lost 2 bases; unmatched junction nucleotides: 6. The germline V gene encodes CDR1 LGHDT and CDR2 YNNKEL (reference sequence). This CDR3 reads CASSCRQGAYEQYF. The CDR3 DNA sequence: TGTGCCAGCAGCTGCCGGCAGGGGGCCTACGAGCAGTACTTC.

In this sample, this clone turned up a few times. The rearrangement links TRBV11-3 to TRBJ2-3, with D hard to call. V lost 0 bases and J lost 1, with 5 bases in between. The CDR3 loop spans 14 amino acids. The V gene's germline CDR1 is SGHNT and CDR2 YENEEA. CDR3: CASSLDRGTDTQYF. The CDR3 region has the DNA TGTGCCAGCAGCTTAGACAGAGGCACAGATACGCAGTATTTT.

CDR3 protein: CASSYSGGNTIYF. The CDR3 nucleotides read TGTGCCAGCAGTTACTCGGGTGGAAACACCATATATTTT. V gene TRBV6-5 combines with J gene TRBJ1-3; D ambiguous. From germline, CDR1 is MNHEY and CDR2 SVGAGI. The CDR3 loop spans 13 amino acids. V was pared by 0 bases and J by 3 bases, with 3 bases between.